The T cell receptor beta chain under discussion was sequenced for a study of blood T cell repertoires in COVID-19. The CDR3 contains 14 residues. The V end lost 6 bases, the J end lost 2 bases, and 12 bases lay between the germline ends. Germline V gene lookup returns CDR1 SGHDT and CDR2 YYEEEE. Per the study methods: From reference gene primer amplification, estimates of nucleated cell counts were derived. The table came from immunoSEQ multiplex PCR; TCRdb's copy has only in-frame clones and leaves some out. The V and J calls and clone size are taken from that table; D and trimming were inferred from the DNA. The table includes under 550,000 clones, approximately 90% detected once.

The rearrangement links TRBV5-6 to TRBJ1-5; D gene ambiguous. This clonotype originated in a man younger than 35 with COVID-19, enrolled during active disease. The specimen sequenced was peripheral blood. CDR3 sequence: CASTRTGGNQPQHF. CDR3 nucleotide sequence: TGTGCCAGCACAAGAACCGGGGGCAATCAGCCCCAGCATTTT.